This record concerns one TCR beta chain sequence. Its antigen is not known. The record originates from a study of blood T cells in healthy people across ages. Study-level findings and limits: Age brought a roughly linear fall in TCR beta diversity measured per million T cells.

The V end was cut by 0 bases, the J end by 3 bases, with 12 bases between. The CDR3 contains 14 residues. CDR1 and CDR2 from the germline V gene are DFQATT and SNEGSKA (reference sequence). The total RNA that was extracted per sample amounted to at least 5 micrograms. PCR was performed a second time for about 7 to 11 cycles using a sample-barcoded 5' primer and a J-beta primer mix. Per-sample output comprised a minimum of 2.5 million paired-end reads containing CDR3. One entry per CDR3 protein results from TCRdb running MiXCR on the 5' RACE reads. The sample yields 1.5 million or so distinct CDR3 sequences, 40% to 50% seen once.

The chain carries TRBV20-1 and TRBJ2-7; D is ambiguous. Source material: blood. The clonotype comes from a woman aged 18-35 years in good health. CDR3 coding DNA: TGCAGTGCTAGAGATACGGAGAAGTTCTACGAGCAGTACTTC. Translating gives CSARDTEKFYEQYF.